This entry features one T cell receptor (beta chain) sequence. For the second PCR, which ran for roughly 6 to 12 cycles, a sample-barcoded 5' primer and a J-beta primer mix were used. Each CDR3 protein is one row after TCRdb ran MiXCR on the 5' RACE reads. The repertoire consists of some 850,000 distinct CDR3 sequences, with about 26% occurring once and the leading ten covering 3%. The data originate from a study of blood T cells in healthy people across ages. The CDR3 extends over 17 amino acids. Germline V lookup: CDR1 MNHEY, CDR2 SMNVEV (reference sequence). Trimming removed 5 bases from V and 0 bases from J; junction bases left unmatched: 12. The sample also formed part of further work on T cells of mothers and their children.

The TCR comes from a boy aged 5-17 years in good health. Sequencing was carried out using blood. The rearrangement links TRBV27 to TRBJ1-1, with 7 bases fitting TRBD1. CDR3 amino acids: CASSLRPTGLLNTEAFF. The CDR3 bases are TGTGCCAGCAGTCTCCGACCGACAGGGCTGTTGAACACTGAAGCTTTCTTT.